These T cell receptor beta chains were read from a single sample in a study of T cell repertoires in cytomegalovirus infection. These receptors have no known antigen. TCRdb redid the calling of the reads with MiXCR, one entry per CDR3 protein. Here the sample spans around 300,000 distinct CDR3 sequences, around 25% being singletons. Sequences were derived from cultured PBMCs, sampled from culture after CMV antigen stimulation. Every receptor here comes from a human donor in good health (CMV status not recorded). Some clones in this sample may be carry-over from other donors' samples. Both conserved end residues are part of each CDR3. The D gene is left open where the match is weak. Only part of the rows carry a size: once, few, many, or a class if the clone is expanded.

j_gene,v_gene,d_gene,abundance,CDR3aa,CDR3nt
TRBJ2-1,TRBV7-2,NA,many,CASSPNPIKGQFF,TGTGCCAGCAGCCCCAACCCCATCAAAGGGCAGTTCTTC
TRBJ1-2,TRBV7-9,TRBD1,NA,CASSLVTGDNYGYTF,TGTGCCAGCAGCTTAGTCACAGGGGATAACTATGGCTACACCTTC
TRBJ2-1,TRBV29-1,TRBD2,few,CSVEPSGSNEQFF,TGCAGCGTTGAGCCAAGCGGGAGCAATGAGCAGTTCTTC
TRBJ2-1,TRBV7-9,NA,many,CASSLGQTAYNEQFF,TGTGCCAGCAGCTTAGGCCAGACGGCCTACAATGAGCAGTTCTTC
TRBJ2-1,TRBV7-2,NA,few,CASRRLVNNEQFF,TGTGCCAGCAGAAGACTAGTAAACAATGAGCAGTTCTTC
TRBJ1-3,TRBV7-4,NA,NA,CASTAWGEFTIYF,TGTGCCAGCACCGCGTGGGGTGAATTCACCATATATTTT
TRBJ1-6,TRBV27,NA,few,CASSPGTPHLALHF,TGTGCCAGCAGTCCCGGGACACCTCACTTGGCCCTCCACTTT
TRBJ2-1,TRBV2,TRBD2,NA,CASSVWTSGRANEQFF,TGTGCCAGCAGTGTTTGGACTAGCGGGAGGGCCAATGAGCAGTTCTTC
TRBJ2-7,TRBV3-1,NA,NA,CASSQVKYF,TGTGCCAGCAGCCAAGTTAAGTACTTC
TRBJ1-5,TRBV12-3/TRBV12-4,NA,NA,CASSFATALNF,TGTGCCAGCAGTTTTGCGACAGCCCTCAACTTT
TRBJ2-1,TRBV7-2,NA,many,CASSLMSGTYNEQFF,TGTGCCAGCAGCTTAATGTCGGGGACATACAATGAGCAGTTCTTC
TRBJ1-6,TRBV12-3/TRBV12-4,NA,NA,CASSRTYTNSPLHF,TGTGCCAGCAGTCGAACCTACACGAATTCACCCCTCCACTTT
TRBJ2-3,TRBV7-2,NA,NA,CASTPLDTQYF,TGTGCCAGCACACCCCTGGATACGCAGTATTTT
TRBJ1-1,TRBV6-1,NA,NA,CASSDRALNTEAFF,TGTGCCAGCAGTGACCGGGCCCTGAACACTGAAGCTTTCTTT
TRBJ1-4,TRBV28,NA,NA,CASSPPGHQNNEKLFF,TGTGCCAGCAGTCCACCGGGACACCAAAATAATGAAAAACTGTTTTTT
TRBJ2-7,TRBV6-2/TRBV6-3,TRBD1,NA,CATRHWTGTDDLEQYF,TGTGCCACCAGACATTGGACCGGGACAGATGATTTGGAGCAGTACTTC
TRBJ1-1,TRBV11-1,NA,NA,CASSPGGQGRIGTEAFF,TGTGCCAGCAGCCCCGGGGGGCAGGGACGTATTGGCACTGAAGCTTTCTTT
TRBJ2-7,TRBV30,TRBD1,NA,CAWSWLGPGGREQYF,TGTGCCTGGAGTTGGCTTGGGCCAGGGGGTCGGGAGCAGTACTTC
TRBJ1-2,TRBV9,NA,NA,CASSVDRGGYTF,TGTGCCAGCAGCGTAGACAGAGGCGGCTACACCTTC
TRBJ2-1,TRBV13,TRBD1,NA,CASGLVGQYRSNEQFF,TGTGCCAGCGGCTTAGTGGGACAGTATCGGAGCAATGAGCAGTTCTTC
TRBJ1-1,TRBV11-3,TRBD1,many,CASSSGQVNTEAFF,TGTGCCAGCAGCTCGGGACAGGTTAACACTGAAGCTTTCTTT
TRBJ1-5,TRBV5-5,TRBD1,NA,CASSRIQGNNQPQHF,TGTGCCAGCAGCCGCATACAGGGGAACAATCAGCCCCAGCATTTT
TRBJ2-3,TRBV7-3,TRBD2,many,CASSKGVAGALADTQYF,TGTGCCAGCAGCAAAGGGGTAGCGGGAGCCCTGGCAGATACGCAGTATTTT
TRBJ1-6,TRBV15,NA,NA,CATSRVGAAGNSPLHF,TGTGCCACCAGCAGAGTCGGGGCAGCTGGTAATTCACCCCTCCACTTT
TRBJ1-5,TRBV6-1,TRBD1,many,CASSEAGQQNQPQHF,TGTGCCAGCAGTGAAGCGGGACAGCAGAATCAGCCCCAGCATTTT
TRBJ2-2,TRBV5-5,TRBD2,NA,CASSSGRVNTGELFF,TGTGCCAGCAGCTCCGGGAGGGTTAACACCGGGGAGCTGTTTTTT
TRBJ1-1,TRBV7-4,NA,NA,CLPGRQGEAFF,TGCCTGCCAGGACGTCAGGGTGAAGCTTTCTTT
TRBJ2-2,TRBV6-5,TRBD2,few,CASSRTRGTGELFF,TGTGCCAGCAGCCGGACTAGAGGCACCGGGGAGCTGTTTTTT
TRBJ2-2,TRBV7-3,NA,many,CASSLGFGSYTGELFF,TGTGCCAGCAGCTTAGGGTTCGGCAGCTACACCGGGGAGCTGTTTTTT
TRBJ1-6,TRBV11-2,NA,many,CASSLTGQVSPLHF,TGTGCCAGCAGCTTAACAGGGCAGGTCTCACCCCTCCACTTT
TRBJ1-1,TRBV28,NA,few,CASSFPGSGDTEAFF,TGTGCCAGCAGTTTCCCGGGCAGCGGGGACACTGAAGCTTTCTTT
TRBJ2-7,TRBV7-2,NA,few,CASSADWTAHEQYF,TGTGCCAGCAGCGCAGACTGGACTGCCCACGAGCAGTACTTC
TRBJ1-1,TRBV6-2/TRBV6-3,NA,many,CASSYSFFRATEAFF,TGTGCCAGCAGTTACTCATTTTTCAGGGCTACTGAAGCTTTCTTT
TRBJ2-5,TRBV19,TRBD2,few,CASSMTSGKQETQYF,TGTGCCAGTAGTATGACTAGCGGGAAGCAAGAGACCCAGTACTTC
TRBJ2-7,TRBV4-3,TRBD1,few,CASSPGTGGGGYEQYF,TGCGCCAGCAGCCCCGGGACAGGGGGGGGTGGCTACGAGCAGTACTTC
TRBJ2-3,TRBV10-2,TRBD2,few,CASSEDRIAGDTQYF,TGCGCCAGCAGTGAGGATAGGATAGCGGGAGATACGCAGTATTTT
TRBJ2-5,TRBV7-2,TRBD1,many,CASSLGQGETQYF,TGTGCCAGCAGCTTGGGACAGGGAGAGACCCAGTACTTC
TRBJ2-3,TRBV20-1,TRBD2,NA,CSACVTSGIVSDTQYF,TGCAGTGCTTGTGTGACTAGCGGGATTGTCTCAGATACGCAGTATTTT
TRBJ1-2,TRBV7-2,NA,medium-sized,CASSLAGSSAGDYGYTF,TGTGCCAGCAGCTTAGCGGGCTCCTCGGCTGGGGACTATGGCTACACCTTC